The clone carrying this T cell receptor beta chain was detected ten times or more. Its antigen is as yet unknown. The read gets to within 3 residues of the CDR3 end, and the germline J gene fills in the rest. The data were produced by immunoSEQ multiplex PCR, yet TCRdb's version contains in-frame clones alone and is incomplete. The counts give tens of thousands of clones, none of them seen only once; about 1.7% is held by the top ten. These data originate in a study of T cell clonality in common variable immunodeficiency. Notes on the study in general: T cell subpopulation sequencing would be needed to explain CVID clonality.

Germline assignment: CDR1 SQVTM and CDR2 ANQGSEA. The CDR3 totals 13 residues. J gave up 1 base and V 7 bases, and 3 bases lay outside the gene matches. The sequence came from a person aged 18-70 years in good health. The sample comprised peripheral blood mononuclear cells. The rearrangement joins TRBV29-1 to TRBJ2-1, with 8 positions matching TRBD1. CDR3 sequence: CSGQGASYNEQFF. CDR3 DNA, as far as it was read: TGCAGCGGGCAGGGGGCGTCCTACAATGAG.